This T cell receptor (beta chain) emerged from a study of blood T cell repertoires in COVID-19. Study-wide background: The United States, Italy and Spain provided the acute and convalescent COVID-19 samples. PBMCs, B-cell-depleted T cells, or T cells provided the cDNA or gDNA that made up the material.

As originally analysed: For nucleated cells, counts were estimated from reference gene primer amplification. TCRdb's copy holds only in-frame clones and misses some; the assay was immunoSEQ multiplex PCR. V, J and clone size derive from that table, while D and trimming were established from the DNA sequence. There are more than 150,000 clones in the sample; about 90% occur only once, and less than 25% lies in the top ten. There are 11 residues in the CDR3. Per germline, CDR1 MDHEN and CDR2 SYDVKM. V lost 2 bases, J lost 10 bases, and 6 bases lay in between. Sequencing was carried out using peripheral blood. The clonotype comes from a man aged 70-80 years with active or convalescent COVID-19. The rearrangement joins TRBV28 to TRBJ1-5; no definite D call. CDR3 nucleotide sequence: TGTGCCAGCAGTTTAGGCAACCCCCAGCATTTT. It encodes CASSLGNPQHF.